Listed below are T cell receptor beta chains from one sample, sequenced in a study of shared clonotypes between healthy human individuals. Profiling relied on immunoSEQ multiplex PCR, and the TCRdb table lists in-frame clones only, not all of them. This sample has around 1 million clones; 70% to 85% occur once, and the top ten carry approximately 1.5%. Material for sequencing was memory CD4+ T cells sorted from blood. The receptor set was obtained from a man aged 18 to 29 in good health. Each CDR3 is given with its conserved first and last residue. D genes are given only for firm matches. Size values are once, few and many counts, or a class for expanded clones, and some rows have none.

TRBV9,NA,TRBJ2-3,few,TGTGCCAGCAGCGCAGACACCATTGATACGCAGTATTTT,CASSADTIDTQYF
TRBV10-1,NA,TRBJ2-2,NA,TGCGCCAGCAGTTCAGACTGGACGAACACCGGGGAGCTGTTTTTT,CASSSDWTNTGELFF
TRBV10-1,NA,TRBJ2-1,NA,TGCGCCAGCAGTCAAGGGATGGGTTCCTACAATGAGCAGTTCTTC,CASSQGMGSYNEQFF
TRBV5-1,NA,TRBJ1-1,NA,TGCGCCAGCACGCCGACTGGGAAGATAAACACTGAAGCTTTCTTT,CASTPTGKINTEAFF
TRBV5-1,NA,TRBJ2-7,NA,TGCGCCAGCAGCTTGGCCGGCAGTGATACTTACGAGCAGTACTTC,CASSLAGSDTYEQYF
TRBV6-1,TRBD1,TRBJ2-7,NA,TGTGCCAGCAGTGAGCCAGCAGGGGGCTACGAGCAGTACTTC,CASSEPAGGYEQYF
TRBV28,NA,TRBJ2-5,NA,TGTGCCAGCAGTTTGGACTCCGGGACCCCGGAGGGGACCCAGTACTTC,CASSLDSGTPEGTQYF
TRBV7-3,NA,TRBJ2-3,NA,TGTGCCAGCAGCTTAAATGTGGGGGCGACAGATACGCAGTATTTT,CASSLNVGATDTQYF
TRBV5-1,NA,TRBJ2-7,once,TGCGCCAGCAGCTTGGGACACGGGTACGAGCAGTACTTC,CASSLGHGYEQYF
TRBV2,TRBD1,TRBJ2-3,NA,TGTGCCAGCAGTGTTCGGGACAGGGTCATGGATACGCAGTATTTT,CASSVRDRVMDTQYF
TRBV6-1,TRBD1,TRBJ1-6,few,TGTGCCAGCAGTGCCACAGGGGGCACATCACCCCTCCACTTT,CASSATGGTSPLHF
TRBV4-3,NA,TRBJ2-7,NA,TGCGCCAGCAGCCAAGTTGCGGGCGTGGGGGAGCAGTACTTC,CASSQVAGVGEQYF
TRBV6-1,NA,TRBJ2-7,NA,TGTGCCAGCAACCCGGGACATAAGATCACCTACGAGCAGTACTTC,CASNPGHKITYEQYF
TRBV11-2,NA,TRBJ2-7,NA,TGTGCCAGCAGCCCCCGGTCGGTCGAGCAGTACTTC,CASSPRSVEQYF
TRBV18,NA,TRBJ1-5,NA,TGTGCCAGCTCACCACCGGGACTGGGCCAGCCCCAGCATTTT,CASSPPGLGQPQHF
TRBV6-1,NA,TRBJ1-1,NA,TGTGCCAGCAAACTCGGGCGGGTCACTGAAGCTTTCTTT,CASKLGRVTEAFF
TRBV7-9,NA,TRBJ2-1,NA,TGTGCCAGCAACCCGGAGAGGTCGGGCAATGAGCAGTTCTTC,CASNPERSGNEQFF
TRBV7-2,TRBD2,TRBJ2-6,NA,TGTGCCAGCAGCTTAGGCGGGAGTGGGCGACCTGGGGCCAACGTCCTGACTTTC,CASSLGGSGRPGANVLTF
TRBV7-9,TRBD1,TRBJ1-2,NA,TGTGCCAGCAGGAAACGGACCGGGACAGGGGGAGAGGGCTACACCTTC,CASRKRTGTGGEGYTF
TRBV6-5,NA,TRBJ2-5,NA,TGTGCCAGCACCCGACAGGTCGGAGAGACCCAGTACTTC,CASTRQVGETQYF
TRBV10-3,NA,TRBJ2-7,NA,TGTGCCATCAGTGAGTCGGAGGGACGAGAGCAGTACTTC,CAISESEGREQYF
TRBV2,NA,TRBJ2-3,NA,TGTGCCAGCAGTGACGCAGGGTTATCAGATACGCAGTATTTT,CASSDAGLSDTQYF
TRBV5-8,NA,TRBJ1-2,NA,TGTGCCAGCAGCTTGTTTGGGGGGCGCGGCTACACCTTC,CASSLFGGRGYTF
TRBV28,NA,TRBJ2-7,NA,TGTGCCAGCAGATCCCACAGGGAAACGTGGGTCCCCTACGAGCAGTACTTC,CASRSHRETWVPYEQYF
TRBV5-1,NA,TRBJ2-7,NA,TGCGCCAGCAGCTCTAACACCGATGGCTACGAGCAGTACTTC,CASSSNTDGYEQYF
TRBV7-2,NA,TRBJ2-7,NA,TGTGCCAGCAGCTTCGGGGGAAGTGAGCAGTACTTC,CASSFGGSEQYF
TRBV9,TRBD1,TRBJ2-7,NA,TGTGCCAGCAGCGTCGGGACAGGGGGCTTCGAGCAGTACTTC,CASSVGTGGFEQYF
TRBV25-1,NA,TRBJ1-5,NA,TGTGCCAGCGAGGGCAGCTCCGCGGGTAGCAATCAGCCCCAGCATTTT,CASEGSSAGSNQPQHF
TRBV5-6,TRBD1,TRBJ2-5,NA,TGTGCCAGCAGCTTCCTCGGGACAGCCCAAGAGACCCAGTACTTC,CASSFLGTAQETQYF
TRBV10-3,TRBD2,TRBJ2-5,NA,TGTGCCATCAGTGCGGGGGGAGAGACCCAGTACTTC,CAISAGGETQYF
TRBV9,NA,TRBJ1-6,NA,TGTGCCAGCAGCGTATACCCCGGGGGGGCGAATAATTCACCCCTCCACTTT,CASSVYPGGANNSPLHF
TRBV7-2,TRBD2,TRBJ2-7,NA,TGTGCCAGCAGCTTAGCTGTGAGCGGGAGGTCGAGACCTGGACCTTACGAGCAGTACTTC,CASSLAVSGRSRPGPYEQYF
TRBV5-1,NA,TRBJ2-7,once,TGCGCCAGCAGCTTCGGGCCCGCTTCCTACGAGCAGTACTTC,CASSFGPASYEQYF
TRBV2,NA,TRBJ2-7,once,TGTGCCAGCAGTGGGGACGGGGGCTACGAGCAGTACTTC,CASSGDGGYEQYF
TRBV4-3,TRBD2,TRBJ2-1,NA,TGCGCCAGCAGCCAAGACCCGGGACTAGCGGGACCTTACAATGAGCAGTTCTTC,CASSQDPGLAGPYNEQFF
TRBV2,NA,TRBJ1-2,NA,TGTGCCAGCAGCTCGGACCTAAATGGCGGCTACACCTTC,CASSSDLNGGYTF
TRBV20-1,NA,TRBJ1-1,few,TGCAGTGCCTCAACGGGAGTCGGAGCTTTCTTT,CSASTGVGAFF
TRBV7-2,NA,TRBJ2-7,NA,TGTGCCAGCAGCTCCGGGTCGGGGAAGAAGGTCTACGAGCAGTACTTC,CASSSGSGKKVYEQYF
TRBV28,NA,TRBJ1-5,NA,TGTGCCAGCAGTTTGCCCGGGTTTGGCAATCAGCCCCAGCATTTT,CASSLPGFGNQPQHF
TRBV29-1,TRBD1,TRBJ1-5,NA,TGCAGCTTTCCAGGGGGGAGATGGAATAGCAATCAGCCCCAGCATTTT,CSFPGGRWNSNQPQHF
TRBV9,TRBD2,TRBJ2-5,NA,TGTGCCAGCAGCGAACGACTAGCGGGGTCGACTGGGGGGACCCAGTACTTC,CASSERLAGSTGGTQYF
TRBV11-2,NA,TRBJ1-1,NA,TGTGCCAGCAGCTTAGAGGGGAGAGGAAGAACGAACACTGAAGCTTTCTTT,CASSLEGRGRTNTEAFF
TRBV7-8,NA,TRBJ1-5,NA,TGTGCCAGCAGCTTAGGGGCAGACAATCAGCCCCAGCATTTT,CASSLGADNQPQHF
TRBV7-2,TRBD1,TRBJ1-2,NA,TGTGCCAGCAGCCCGGGACAGATGTATGGCTACACCTTC,CASSPGQMYGYTF
TRBV9,NA,TRBJ2-3,NA,TGTGCCAGCAGCGCCTATAACACAGGGACCGATACGCAGTATTTT,CASSAYNTGTDTQYF
TRBV7-9,NA,TRBJ1-5,NA,TGTGCCAGCAGCTTAGATGAGGCATTGCCCCAGCATTTT,CASSLDEALPQHF
TRBV7-9,NA,TRBJ2-3,NA,TGTGCCAGCAGCCGGACCCGACTAGACACACAGATGACGCAGTATTTT,CASSRTRLDTQMTQYF
TRBV5-1,NA,TRBJ1-1,NA,TGCGCCAGCAGCTTGGTTGGGGGGAACACTGAAGCTTTCTTT,CASSLVGGNTEAFF